This paragraph reports one TCR beta chain. Its antigen is as yet unknown. Trimming pared 6 bases from V and 4 bases from J, leaving 16 bases between. Germline CDR1 SGHRS, CDR2 YFSETQ. This CDR3 region has 14 residues. The record originates from a study of T cell responses to AZD1222 COVID-19 vaccine. Study-wide context: Second doses were pooled across both intervals (about 4 or about 12 weeks).

Study findings and constraints: Reportedly, nearly half the spike-specific TCRs target unmutated variant regions. Dominant CD4 TCR responses targeted spike regions 160-218 and 743-854. Donors were mostly white British, more females; clonal diversity possibly underestimated.

Sequencing was performed with immunoSEQ multiplex PCR; in TCRdb, only in-frame clones are kept and a portion is missing. Here the sample spans about 100,000 clones, more than 70% being singletons. The receptor's source is an adult in good health. The sequencing used peripheral blood, collected on day 0 of AZD1222 vaccination. This chain joins TRBV5-1 and TRBJ1-2; maybe TRBD1 (5 bases). The CDR3 region is CASNSAQGAYGYTF. The CDR3 region has the DNA TGCGCCAGCAATTCCGCGCAGGGTGCCTATGGCTACACCTTC.